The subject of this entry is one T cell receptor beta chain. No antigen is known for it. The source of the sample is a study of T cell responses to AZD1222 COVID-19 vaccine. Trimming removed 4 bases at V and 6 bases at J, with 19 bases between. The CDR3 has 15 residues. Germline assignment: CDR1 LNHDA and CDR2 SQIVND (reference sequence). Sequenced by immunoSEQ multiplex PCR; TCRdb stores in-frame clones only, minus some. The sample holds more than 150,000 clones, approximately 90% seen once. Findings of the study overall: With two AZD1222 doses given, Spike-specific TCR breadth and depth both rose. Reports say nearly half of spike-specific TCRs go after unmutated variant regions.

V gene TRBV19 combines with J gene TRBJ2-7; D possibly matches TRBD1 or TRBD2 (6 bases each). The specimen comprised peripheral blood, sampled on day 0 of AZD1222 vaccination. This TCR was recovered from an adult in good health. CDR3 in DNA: TGTGCCAGTAGTACCCTGCAAGGGGGGCCGGGCGAGCAGTACTTC. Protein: CASSTLQGGPGEQYF.